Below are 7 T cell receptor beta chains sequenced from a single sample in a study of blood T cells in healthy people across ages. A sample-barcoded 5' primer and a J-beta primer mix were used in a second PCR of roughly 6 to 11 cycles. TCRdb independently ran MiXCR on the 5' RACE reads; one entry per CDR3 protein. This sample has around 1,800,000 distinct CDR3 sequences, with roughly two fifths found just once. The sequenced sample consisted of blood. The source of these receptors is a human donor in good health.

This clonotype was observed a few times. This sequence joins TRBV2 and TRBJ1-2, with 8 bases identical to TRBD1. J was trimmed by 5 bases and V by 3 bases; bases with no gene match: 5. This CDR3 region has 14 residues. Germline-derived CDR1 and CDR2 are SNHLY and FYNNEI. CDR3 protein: CASSDLDRAYGYTF. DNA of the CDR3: TGTGCCAGCAGTGATTTGGACAGGGCTTATGGCTACACCTTC.

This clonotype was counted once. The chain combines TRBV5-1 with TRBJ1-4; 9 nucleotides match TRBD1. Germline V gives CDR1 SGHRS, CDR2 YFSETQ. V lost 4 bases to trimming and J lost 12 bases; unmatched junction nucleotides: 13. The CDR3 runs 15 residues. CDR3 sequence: CASSGTGSGVSELFF. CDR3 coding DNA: TGCGCCAGCAGCGGGACAGGGTCCGGAGTCTCGGAACTGTTTTTT.

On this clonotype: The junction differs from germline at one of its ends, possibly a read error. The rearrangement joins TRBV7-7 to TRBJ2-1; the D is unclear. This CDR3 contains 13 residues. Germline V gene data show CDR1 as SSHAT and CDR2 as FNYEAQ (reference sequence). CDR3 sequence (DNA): TGTGCTAGCAGCCCGACGGACGCTAATGAGCAGTTCTTC. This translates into CASSPTDANEQFF.

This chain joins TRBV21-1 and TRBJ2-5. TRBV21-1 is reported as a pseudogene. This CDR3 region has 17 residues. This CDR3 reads CASSKEVITTPKETQYF. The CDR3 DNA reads TGTGCCAGCAGCAAAGAAGTAATTACGACACCCAAGGAGACCCAGTACTTC.

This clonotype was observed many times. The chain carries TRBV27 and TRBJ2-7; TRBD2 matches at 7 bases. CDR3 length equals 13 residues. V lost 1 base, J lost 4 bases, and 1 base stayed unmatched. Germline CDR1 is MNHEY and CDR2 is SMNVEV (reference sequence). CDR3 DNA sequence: TGTGCCAGCAGTTTATTCGGGGGGTACGAGCAGTACTTC. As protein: CASSLFGGYEQYF.

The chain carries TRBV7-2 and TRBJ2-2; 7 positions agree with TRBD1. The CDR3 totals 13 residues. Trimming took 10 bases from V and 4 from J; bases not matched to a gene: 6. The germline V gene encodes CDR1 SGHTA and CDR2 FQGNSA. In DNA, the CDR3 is TGTGCCAAAGCCCCAGGGGGCACCGGGGAGCTGTTTTTT. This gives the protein CAKAPGGTGELFF.

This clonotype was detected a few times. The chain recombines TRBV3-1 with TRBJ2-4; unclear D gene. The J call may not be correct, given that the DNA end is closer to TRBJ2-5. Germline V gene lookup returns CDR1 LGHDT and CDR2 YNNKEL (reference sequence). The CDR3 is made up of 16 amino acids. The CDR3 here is CASSQDRTAKRETQYF. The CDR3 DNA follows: TGTGCCAGCAGCCAAGATCGTACAGCGAAACGAGAGACCCAGTACTTC.